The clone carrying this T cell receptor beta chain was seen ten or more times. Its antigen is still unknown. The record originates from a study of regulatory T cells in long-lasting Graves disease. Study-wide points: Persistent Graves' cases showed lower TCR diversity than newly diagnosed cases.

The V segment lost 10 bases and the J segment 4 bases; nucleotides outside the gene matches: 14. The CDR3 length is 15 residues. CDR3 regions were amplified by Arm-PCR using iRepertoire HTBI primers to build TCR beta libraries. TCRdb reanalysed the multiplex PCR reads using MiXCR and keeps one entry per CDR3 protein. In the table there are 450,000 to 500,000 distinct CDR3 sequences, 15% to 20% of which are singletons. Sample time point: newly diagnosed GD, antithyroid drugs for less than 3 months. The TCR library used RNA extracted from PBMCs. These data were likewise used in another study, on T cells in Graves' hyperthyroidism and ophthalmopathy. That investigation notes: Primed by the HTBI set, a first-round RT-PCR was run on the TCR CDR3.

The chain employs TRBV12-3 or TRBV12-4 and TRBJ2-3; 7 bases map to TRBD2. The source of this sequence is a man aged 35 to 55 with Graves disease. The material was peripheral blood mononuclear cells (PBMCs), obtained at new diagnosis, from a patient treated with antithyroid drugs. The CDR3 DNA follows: TGTGCCACGAGAGTAGCGGGCCACGGGTCAGATACGCAGTATTTT. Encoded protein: CATRVAGHGSDTQYF.